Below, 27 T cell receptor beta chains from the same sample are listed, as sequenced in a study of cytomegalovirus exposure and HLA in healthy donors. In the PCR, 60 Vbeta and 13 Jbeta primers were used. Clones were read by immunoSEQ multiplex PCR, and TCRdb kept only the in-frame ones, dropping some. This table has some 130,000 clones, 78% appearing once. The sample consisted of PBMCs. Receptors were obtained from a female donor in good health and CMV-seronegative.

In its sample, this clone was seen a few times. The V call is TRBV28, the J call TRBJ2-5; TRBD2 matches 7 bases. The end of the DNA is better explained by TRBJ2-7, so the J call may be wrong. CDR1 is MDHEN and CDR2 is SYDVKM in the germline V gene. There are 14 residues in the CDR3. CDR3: CASSLLLASSEQYF. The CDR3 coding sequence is TGTGCCAGCAGTTTATTACTAGCGTCAAGCGAGCAGTACTTC.

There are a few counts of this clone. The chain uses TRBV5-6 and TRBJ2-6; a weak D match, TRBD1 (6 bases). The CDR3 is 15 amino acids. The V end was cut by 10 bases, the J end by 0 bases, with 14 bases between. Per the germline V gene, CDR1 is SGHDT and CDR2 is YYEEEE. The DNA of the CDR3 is TGTGCCGCGTCCAAGGGGGTCTCTGGGGCCAACGTCCTGACTTTC. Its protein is CAASKGVSGANVLTF.

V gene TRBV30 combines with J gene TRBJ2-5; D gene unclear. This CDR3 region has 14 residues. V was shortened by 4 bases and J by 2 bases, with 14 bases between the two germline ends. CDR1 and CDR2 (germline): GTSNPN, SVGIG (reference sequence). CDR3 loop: CAWNPVLRQETQYF. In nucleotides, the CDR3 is TGTGCCTGGAATCCGGTCCTACGACAAGAGACCCAGTACTTC.

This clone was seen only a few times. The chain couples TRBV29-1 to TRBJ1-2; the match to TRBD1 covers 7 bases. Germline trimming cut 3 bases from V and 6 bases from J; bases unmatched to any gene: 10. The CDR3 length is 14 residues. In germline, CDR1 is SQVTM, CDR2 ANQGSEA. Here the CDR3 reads CSVDSQRGHDGYTF. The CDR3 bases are TGCAGCGTTGATTCCCAGAGGGGGCATGATGGCTACACCTTC.

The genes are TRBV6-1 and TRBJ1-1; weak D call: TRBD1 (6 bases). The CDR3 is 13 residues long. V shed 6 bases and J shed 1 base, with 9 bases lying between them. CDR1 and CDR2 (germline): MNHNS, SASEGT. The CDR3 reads CASRRTANTEAFF. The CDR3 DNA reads TGTGCCAGCAGGCGGACAGCGAACACTGAAGCTTTCTTT.

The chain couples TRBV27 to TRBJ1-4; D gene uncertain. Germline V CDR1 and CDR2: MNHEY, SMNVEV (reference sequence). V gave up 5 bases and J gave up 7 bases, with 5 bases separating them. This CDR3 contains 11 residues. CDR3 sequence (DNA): TGTGCCAGCAGTCCCGGTGAAAAACTGTTTTTT. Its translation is CASSPGEKLFF.

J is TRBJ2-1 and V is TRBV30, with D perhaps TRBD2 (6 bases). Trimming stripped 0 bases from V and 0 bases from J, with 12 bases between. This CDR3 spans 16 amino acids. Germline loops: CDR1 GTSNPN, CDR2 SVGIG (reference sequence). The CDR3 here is CAWSVGEASSYNEQFF. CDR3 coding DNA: TGTGCCTGGAGTGTTGGGGAGGCGAGCTCCTACAATGAGCAGTTCTTC.

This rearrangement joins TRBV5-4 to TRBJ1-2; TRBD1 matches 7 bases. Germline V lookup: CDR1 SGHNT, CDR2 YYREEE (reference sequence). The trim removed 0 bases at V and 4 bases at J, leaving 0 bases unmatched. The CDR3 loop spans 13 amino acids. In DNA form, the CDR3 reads TGTGCCAGCAGCTTGGGGGACAGCTATGGCTACACCTTC. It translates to CASSLGDSYGYTF. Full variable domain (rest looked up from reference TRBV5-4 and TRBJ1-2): ETGVTQSPTHLIKTRGQQVTLRCSSQSGHNTVSWYQQALGQGPQFIFQYYREEENGRGNFPPRFSGLQFPNYSSELNVNALELDDSALYLCASSLGDSYGYTFGSGTRLTVV.

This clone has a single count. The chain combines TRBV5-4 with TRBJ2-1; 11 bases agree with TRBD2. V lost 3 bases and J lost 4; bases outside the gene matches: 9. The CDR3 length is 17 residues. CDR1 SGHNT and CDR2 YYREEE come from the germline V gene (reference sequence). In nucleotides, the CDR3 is TGTGCCAGCAGCTCTAGACTAGCGGGGATTATTTACAATGAGCAGTTCTTC. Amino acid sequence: CASSSRLAGIIYNEQFF.

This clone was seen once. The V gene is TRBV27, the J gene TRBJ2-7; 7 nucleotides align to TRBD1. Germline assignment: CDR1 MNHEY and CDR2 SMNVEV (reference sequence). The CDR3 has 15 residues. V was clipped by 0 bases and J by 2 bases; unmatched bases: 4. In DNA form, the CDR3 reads TGTGCCAGCAGTTTATCGAGGCAGGGGGCCTACGAGCAGTACTTC. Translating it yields CASSLSRQGAYEQYF.

The DNA of the CDR3 is TGTGCCAGCAGCGCCAACCCCCAGGGATGGGAGCAGTACTTC. Translating it yields CASSANPQGWEQYF. The chain links TRBV9 to TRBJ2-7; tentative D call: TRBD1 (5 bases). The V end lost 3 bases, the J end lost 7 bases, and 17 bases lay between the germline ends. The CDR3 covers 14 residues. In germline, CDR1 is SGDLS, CDR2 YYNGEE.

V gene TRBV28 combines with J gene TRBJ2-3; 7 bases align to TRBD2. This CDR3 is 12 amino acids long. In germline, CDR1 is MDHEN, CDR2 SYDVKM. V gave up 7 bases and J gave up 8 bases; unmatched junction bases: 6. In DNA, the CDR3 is TGTGCCAGCATTAGATGGGGGGGTACGCAGTATTTT. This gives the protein CASIRWGGTQYF.

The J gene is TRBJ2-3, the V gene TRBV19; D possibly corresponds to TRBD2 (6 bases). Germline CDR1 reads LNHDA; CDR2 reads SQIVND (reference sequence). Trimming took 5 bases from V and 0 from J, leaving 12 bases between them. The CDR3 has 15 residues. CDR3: CASSATSGSTDTQYF. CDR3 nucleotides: TGTGCCAGTAGTGCGACTAGTGGGAGCACAGATACGCAGTATTTT.

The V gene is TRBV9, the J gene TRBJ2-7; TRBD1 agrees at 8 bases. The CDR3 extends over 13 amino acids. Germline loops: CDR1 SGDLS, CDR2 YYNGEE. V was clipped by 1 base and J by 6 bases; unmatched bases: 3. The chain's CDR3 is CASSVQGASEQYF. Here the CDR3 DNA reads TGTGCCAGCAGCGTACAGGGGGCGAGCGAGCAGTACTTC. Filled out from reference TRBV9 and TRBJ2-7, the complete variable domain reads DSGVTQTPKHLITATGQRVTLRCSPRSGDLSVYWYQQSLDQGLQFLIQYYNGEERAKGNILERFSAQQFPDLHSELNLSSLELGDSALYFCASSVQGASEQYFGPGTRLTVT.

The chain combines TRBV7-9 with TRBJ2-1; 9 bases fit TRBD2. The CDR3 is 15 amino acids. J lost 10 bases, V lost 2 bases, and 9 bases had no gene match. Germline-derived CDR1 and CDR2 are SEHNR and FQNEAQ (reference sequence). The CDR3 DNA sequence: TGTGCCAGCAGCTTACTTAGCGGGAGCCTCCGCGAGCAGTTCTTC. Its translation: CASSLLSGSLREQFF. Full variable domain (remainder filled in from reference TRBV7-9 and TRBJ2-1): DTGVSQNPRHKITKRGQNVTFRCDPISEHNRLYWYRQTLGQGPEFLTYFQNEAQLEKSRLLSDRFSAERPKGSFSTLEIQRTEQGDSAMYLCASSLLSGSLREQFFGPGTRLTVL.

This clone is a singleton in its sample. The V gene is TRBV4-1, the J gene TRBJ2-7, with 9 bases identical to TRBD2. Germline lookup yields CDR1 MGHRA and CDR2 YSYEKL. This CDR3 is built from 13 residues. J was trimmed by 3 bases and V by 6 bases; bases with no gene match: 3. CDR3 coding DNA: TGCGCCAGCAGGAGGCGGGAGGGCTACGAGCAGTACTTC. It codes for CASRRREGYEQYF.

The CDR3 nucleotides read TGTGCCAGCAGCGGACAGTTCCACAATGAGCAGTTCTTC. It encodes CASSGQFHNEQFF. The chain links TRBV7-2 to TRBJ2-1; D perhaps matches TRBD1 (6 bases). The CDR3 has 13 residues. Germline V gene lookup returns CDR1 SGHTA and CDR2 FQGNSA. Trimming took 5 bases from V and 5 from J, leaving 10 bases between them.

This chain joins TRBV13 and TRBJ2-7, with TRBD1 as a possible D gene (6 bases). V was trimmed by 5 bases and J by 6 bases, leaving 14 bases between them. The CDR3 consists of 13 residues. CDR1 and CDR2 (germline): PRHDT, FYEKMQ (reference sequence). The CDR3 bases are TGTGCCAGCAGCACCCGGGACATTCGCGAGCAGTACTTC. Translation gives CASSTRDIREQYF.

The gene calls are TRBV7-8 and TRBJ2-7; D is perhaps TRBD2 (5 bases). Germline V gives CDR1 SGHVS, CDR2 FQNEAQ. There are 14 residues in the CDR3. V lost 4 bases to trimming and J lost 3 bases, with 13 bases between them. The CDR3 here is CASSSSRGNYEQYF. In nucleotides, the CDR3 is TGTGCCAGCAGCTCCTCACGAGGGAACTACGAGCAGTACTTC.

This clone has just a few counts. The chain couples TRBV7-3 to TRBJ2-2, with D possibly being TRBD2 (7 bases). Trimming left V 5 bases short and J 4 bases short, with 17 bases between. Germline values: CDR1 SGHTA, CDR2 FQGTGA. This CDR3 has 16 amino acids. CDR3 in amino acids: CASSANGGHSTGELFF. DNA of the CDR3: TGTGCCAGCAGCGCTAACGGGGGGCACAGCACCGGGGAGCTGTTTTTT.

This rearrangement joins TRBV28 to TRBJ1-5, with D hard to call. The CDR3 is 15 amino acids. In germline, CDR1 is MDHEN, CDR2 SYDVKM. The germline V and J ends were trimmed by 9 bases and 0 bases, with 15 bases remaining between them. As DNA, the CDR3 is TGTGCCAGACGGTTACAGAGATATAGCAATCAGCCCCAGCATTTT. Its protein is CARRLQRYSNQPQHF.

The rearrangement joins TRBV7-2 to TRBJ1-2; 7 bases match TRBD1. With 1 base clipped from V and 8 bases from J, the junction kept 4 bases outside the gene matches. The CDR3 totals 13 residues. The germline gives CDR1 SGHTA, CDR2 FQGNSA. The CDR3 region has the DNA TGTGCCAGCAGCTTAGGAGGGGGCGACGGCTACACCTTC. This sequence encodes CASSLGGGDGYTF.

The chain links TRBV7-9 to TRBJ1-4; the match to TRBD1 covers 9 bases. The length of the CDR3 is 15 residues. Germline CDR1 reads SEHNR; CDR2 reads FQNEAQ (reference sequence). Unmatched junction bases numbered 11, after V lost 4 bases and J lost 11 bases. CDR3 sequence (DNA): TGTGCCAGCAGCTATTCGGGACAGGGCTTTGGGAAACTGTTTTTT. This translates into CASSYSGQGFGKLFF.

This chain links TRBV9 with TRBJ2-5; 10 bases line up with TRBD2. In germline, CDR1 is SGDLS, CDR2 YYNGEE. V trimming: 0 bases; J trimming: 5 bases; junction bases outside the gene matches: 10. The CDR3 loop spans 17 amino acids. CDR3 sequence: CASSVGVAGGSGETQYF. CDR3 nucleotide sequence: TGTGCCAGCAGCGTAGGTGTAGCGGGAGGATCAGGGGAGACCCAGTACTTC.

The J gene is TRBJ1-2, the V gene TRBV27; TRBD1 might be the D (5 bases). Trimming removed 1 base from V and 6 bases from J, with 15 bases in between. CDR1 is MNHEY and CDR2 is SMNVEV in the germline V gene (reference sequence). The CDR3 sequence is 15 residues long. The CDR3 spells CASSLLGPRNHGYTF. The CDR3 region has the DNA TGTGCCAGCAGTTTATTGGGGCCCCGAAACCATGGCTACACCTTC.

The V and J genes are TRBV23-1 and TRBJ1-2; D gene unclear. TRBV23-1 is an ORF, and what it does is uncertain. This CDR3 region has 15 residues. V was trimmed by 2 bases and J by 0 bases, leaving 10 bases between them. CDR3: CASSQPAGANYGYTF. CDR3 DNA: TGCGCCAGCAGTCAACCCGCAGGTGCTAACTATGGCTACACCTTC.

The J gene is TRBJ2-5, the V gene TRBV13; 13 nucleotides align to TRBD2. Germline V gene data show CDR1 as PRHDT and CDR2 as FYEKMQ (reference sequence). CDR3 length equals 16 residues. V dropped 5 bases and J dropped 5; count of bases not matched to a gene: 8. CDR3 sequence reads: CASSPSGLAGRETQYF. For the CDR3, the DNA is TGTGCCAGCAGCCCCTCGGGACTAGCGGGACGGGAGACCCAGTACTTC.